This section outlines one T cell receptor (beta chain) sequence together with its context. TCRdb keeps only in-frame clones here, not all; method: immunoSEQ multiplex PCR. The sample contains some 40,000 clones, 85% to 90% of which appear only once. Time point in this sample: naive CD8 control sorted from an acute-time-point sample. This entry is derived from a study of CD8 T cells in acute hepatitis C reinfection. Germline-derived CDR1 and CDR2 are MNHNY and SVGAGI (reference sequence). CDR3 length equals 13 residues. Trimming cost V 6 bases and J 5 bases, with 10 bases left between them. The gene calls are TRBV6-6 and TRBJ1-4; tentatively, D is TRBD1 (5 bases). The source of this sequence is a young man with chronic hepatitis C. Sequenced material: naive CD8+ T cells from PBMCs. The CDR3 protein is CASRSGLNEKLFF. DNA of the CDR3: TGTGCCAGCAGATCGGGACTAAATGAAAAACTGTTTTTT.